This T cell receptor beta chain was documented in a study of cytomegalovirus exposure and HLA in healthy donors. The PCR ran on 60 Vbeta and 13 Jbeta primers. Sequencing used immunoSEQ multiplex PCR; TCRdb keeps in-frame clones, though not all of them. The table has 150,000 to 200,000 clones, about four fifths seen once. CDR3 length equals 15 residues. With 2 bases clipped from V and 6 bases from J, the junction kept 10 bases outside the gene matches. Germline values: CDR1 GTSNPN, CDR2 SVGIG (reference sequence). The clonotype originates from a young man in good health and CMV-seronegative. The rearrangement links TRBV30 to TRBJ1-1, with 9 bases aligning to TRBD1. Sequenced input: PBMCs. The CDR3 bases are TGTGCCTGGAGTCCGCCGGGACAGGGTCGGGCTGAAGCTTTCTTT. Translating gives CAWSPPGQGRAEAFF.